Listed below are T cell receptor beta chains from one sample, sequenced in a study of T cell responses to AZD1222 COVID-19 vaccine. The method was immunoSEQ multiplex PCR; TCRdb's version includes in-frame clones alone and lacks a portion of them. The sample records fewer than 200,000 clones, around nine tenths being singletons. This material consisted of peripheral blood, taken 28 days after the second dose of the MenACWY control vaccine. These receptors originate from an adult who received the MenACWY meningococcal vaccine as a control. CDR3s include the opening cysteine and the closing phenylalanine or tryptophan. D genes are given only for firm matches. Part of the rows lack a size; the others show once, few, many or a class for expanded clones.

V gene	CDR3 length	D gene	J gene	clone size	CDR3 protein	CDR3 DNA
TRBV28	20	TRBD1	TRBJ2-7	NA	CACLGAPGTGGLSSSYEQYF	TGTGCCTGCCTGGGGGCGCCCGGGACAGGGGGCCTATCAAGCTCCTACGAGCAGTACTTC
TRBV12-3/TRBV12-4	13	NA	TRBJ2-7	NA	CASSPGTDYEQYF	TGTGCCAGCAGTCCCGGGACTGACTACGAGCAGTACTTC
TRBV5-8	15	NA	TRBJ1-4	NA	CASSLGQGDFEKLFF	TGTGCCAGCAGCTTGGGGCAGGGAGATTTTGAAAAACTGTTTTTT
TRBV5-1	17	TRBD2	TRBJ2-1	NA	CASSLGHSGSSYNEQFF	TGCGCCAGCAGCTTGGGTCATAGCGGGAGCTCCTACAATGAGCAGTTCTTC
TRBV27	17	NA	TRBJ1-2	NA	CASSLKTSGTRREGYTF	TGTGCCAGCAGTCTAAAAACCTCCGGGACACGAAGAGAAGGCTACACCTTC
TRBV11-2	12	NA	TRBJ1-3	NA	CASSQPGYTIYF	TGTGCCAGCAGCCAACCAGGGTACACCATATATTTT
TRBV19	14	NA	TRBJ2-1	NA	CASNIRPGGGEQFF	TGTGCCAGTAATATACGGCCAGGGGGAGGAGAGCAGTTCTTC
TRBV19	15	NA	TRBJ1-3	NA	CASSARPSSGNTIYF	TGTGCCAGTAGTGCACGGCCCTCCTCTGGAAACACCATATATTTT
TRBV10-3	14	NA	TRBJ1-1	NA	CAIWPGTANTEAFF	TGTGCCATCTGGCCCGGGACGGCGAACACTGAAGCTTTCTTT
TRBV4-2	16	TRBD2	TRBJ2-1	NA	CASSHVTRDYYNEQFF	TGTGCCAGCAGCCATGTCACCCGGGACTATTACAATGAGCAGTTCTTC
TRBV13	17	TRBD2	TRBJ2-1	NA	CASSLGTSGRLTNEQFF	TGTGCCAGCAGCTTAGGGACTAGCGGGAGGTTAACCAATGAGCAGTTCTTC
TRBV19	19	TRBD2	TRBJ2-2	NA	CASSFWGLAGESIAGELFF	TGTGCCAGTAGTTTCTGGGGCCTAGCGGGAGAATCCATAGCCGGGGAGCTGTTTTTT
TRBV27	17	TRBD1	TRBJ1-6	few	CASSYRVIPGGNSPLHF	TGTGCCAGCAGTTACAGGGTGATACCAGGGGGTAATTCACCCCTCCACTTT
TRBV30	14	NA	TRBJ1-2	NA	CAWGRNDDAGGYTF	TGTGCCTGGGGCCGGAACGACGACGCGGGTGGCTACACCTTC
TRBV12-5	17	TRBD1	TRBJ1-2	few	CASGPPKRTGSFYGYTF	TGTGCTAGTGGCCCCCCCAAACGGACAGGTTCCTTCTATGGCTACACCTTC
TRBV5-1	18	NA	TRBJ2-6	once	CASSSTGTAPSGANVLTF	TGCGCCAGCAGCAGTACCGGGACGGCCCCCTCTGGGGCCAACGTCCTGACTTTC
TRBV27	14	NA	TRBJ2-7	once	CASSPTTNTYEQYF	TGTGCCAGCAGTCCCACGACAAACACCTACGAGCAGTACTTC
TRBV24-1	15	TRBD2	TRBJ2-3	NA	CATSLLAGGTDTQYF	TGTGCCACCAGCCTACTAGCGGGCGGCACAGATACGCAGTATTTT
TRBV6-5	13	NA	TRBJ1-1	NA	CASRRGMATEAFF	TGTGCCAGCAGACGGGGGATGGCCACTGAAGCTTTCTTT
TRBV27	18	TRBD1	TRBJ1-3	NA	CASSQTTPLGQAVTTIYF	TGTGCCAGCAGCCAAACCACCCCTCTTGGACAGGCGGTTACCACCATATATTTT
TRBV7-8	17	NA	TRBJ2-5	once	CASSPPAFAHAQETQYF	TGTGCCAGCAGCCCCCCCGCTTTCGCACATGCACAAGAGACCCAGTACTTC
TRBV10-3	13	NA	TRBJ1-2	few	CAITAGANYGYTF	TGTGCCATCACAGCCGGGGCTAACTATGGCTACACCTTC
TRBV11-2	18	NA	TRBJ1-4	NA	CASSLDSGPNPGIEKLFF	TGTGCCAGCAGCTTAGACTCAGGGCCCAACCCAGGGATTGAAAAACTGTTTTTT
TRBV5-8	15	NA	TRBJ1-5	NA	CASSQLRGSDQPQHF	TGTGCCAGCAGCCAGCTCCGGGGGTCCGATCAGCCCCAGCATTTT
TRBV30	14	NA	TRBJ2-5	NA	CAWSVGLASETQYF	TGTGCCTGGAGTGTAGGGCTAGCTAGTGAGACCCAGTACTTC
TRBV6-2/TRBV6-3	14	NA	TRBJ2-1	NA	CASSRDLAYNEQFF	TGTGCCAGCAGCCGGGACTTAGCCTACAATGAGCAGTTCTTC
TRBV5-5	13	NA	TRBJ1-1	NA	CASTKTPNTEAFF	TGTGCCAGCACTAAGACACCGAACACTGAAGCTTTCTTT
TRBV4-3	12	NA	TRBJ1-6	NA	CASSQGNSPLHF	TGCGCCAGCAGCCAGGGGAATTCACCCCTCCACTTT
TRBV9	16	TRBD1	TRBJ2-3	NA	CASSAGTGAPPDTQYF	TGTGCCAGCAGCGCCGGGACAGGGGCTCCCCCGGATACGCAGTATTTT
TRBV5-1	14	NA	TRBJ1-4	NA	CASSSSTTNEKLFF	TGCGCCAGCAGCTCAAGCACAACTAATGAAAAACTGTTTTTT
TRBV28	14	NA	TRBJ1-1	once	CASSLLRQNYEAFF	TGTGCCAGCAGTTTATTAAGGCAGAACTATGAAGCTTTCTTT
TRBV10-3	17	NA	TRBJ2-5	NA	CAISETHRRGYQETQYF	TGTGCCATCAGTGAGACCCATCGGCGGGGTTACCAAGAGACTCAGTACTTC
TRBV30	13	NA	TRBJ2-5	NA	CAWSLAGVQTQYF	TGTGCCTGGAGCTTGGCAGGGGTACAGACCCAGTACTTC
TRBV19	15	TRBD1	TRBJ1-4	once	CASRRQGQTNEKLFF	TGTGCCAGTAGAAGACAGGGCCAAACTAATGAAAAACTGTTTTTT
TRBV3-1/TRBV3-2	13	NA	TRBJ2-1	NA	CASSQLIVGKQFF	TGTGCCAGCAGCCAACTAATCGTGGGCAAGCAGTTCTTC
TRBV6-1	15	NA	TRBJ1-3	NA	CASSESTGKRNTIYF	TGTGCCAGCAGTGAATCGACGGGAAAGCGAAACACCATATATTTT
TRBV3-1/TRBV3-2	17	TRBD2	TRBJ2-2	NA	CASSLGTSGLNTGELFF	TGTGCCAGCAGCCTGGGGACTAGCGGGCTTAACACCGGGGAGCTGTTTTTT
TRBV19	17	NA	TRBJ1-5	NA	CASSPWGGTGPRSPQHF	TGTGCCAGTAGCCCATGGGGGGGAACGGGTCCAAGGAGTCCCCAGCATTTT
TRBV7-8	14	NA	TRBJ1-6	few	CASSFDSVNSPLHF	TGTGCCAGCAGCTTCGACAGTGTAAATTCACCCCTCCACTTT
TRBV9	21	TRBD2	TRBJ2-1	NA	CASSVGRRTSGRFSSYNEQFF	TGTGCCAGCAGCGTAGGGCGGAGAACTAGCGGGAGGTTTTCCTCCTACAATGAGCAGTTCTTC
TRBV28	14	NA	TRBJ2-5	NA	CASRPQVIQETQYF	TGTGCCAGCAGGCCACAGGTGATCCAAGAGACCCAGTACTTC